Below are 30 T cell receptor beta chains sequenced from a single sample in a study of vaccination and CD4 T cells after COVID-19 (dated by TCRdb to 2022 to 2024). The library relied on PCR. TCRdb names Illumina iSeq 100 as the instrument used. At the Johns Hopkins FTIC core, DNA from the cultured CD4+ T cells underwent TCR sequencing with the Oncomine TCR Beta short-read assay. The public reads were quality trimmed at Q25 with fastp and then assembled into clones with MiXCR by TCRdb, keeping productive beta chains. All rows with the same CDR3 protein become a single entry with the most common DNA and genes. The sample profile shows approximately 23,000 distinct CDR3 sequences; roughly 33% of them were found once. In total, the top ten clones hold over 10% of the sample. These TCRs are of unknown antigen specificity. This sample's treatment or condition label indicates: approximately nine-day PBMC culture with coronavirus spike peptide pools or control peptides (ViraFEST assay).

The sequenced material came from cultured CD4+ T cells from blood. These receptors were obtained from a human donor with COVID-19.

V and J are TRBV19 and TRBJ2-3; 16 nucleotides agree with TRBD2. Germline V lookup: CDR1 LNHDA, CDR2 SQIVND (reference sequence). Trimming at V came to 5 bases and at J to 6 bases, leaving 5 bases not matched to a gene. The CDR3 extends over 16 amino acids. In nucleotides, the CDR3 is TGTGCCAGTAGTGGGACTAGCGGGGGGGCCGGGGATACGCAGTATTTT. Translated, it gives CASSGTSGGAGDTQYF.

This chain connects TRBV20-1 to TRBJ2-1; TRBD2 aligns across 8 bases. This CDR3 region has 14 residues. V shed 3 bases and J 4 bases; nucleotides not matched to a gene: 5. CDR1 is DFQATT, CDR2 SNEGSKA, per germline (reference sequence). CDR3 in amino acids: CSASTGGVYNEQFF. The DNA for the CDR3 is TGCAGTGCTAGTACGGGGGGGGTATACAATGAGCAGTTCTTC.

The chain is built from TRBV7-3 and TRBJ2-2; D gene uncertain. This CDR3 comprises 14 residues. Germline values: CDR1 SGHTA, CDR2 FQGTGA. Trimming took 0 bases from V and 6 from J, leaving 8 bases between them. In DNA, the CDR3 is TGTGCCAGCAGCTTAACATTGGGCTCCGGGGAGCTGTTTTTT. Translating gives CASSLTLGSGELFF.

V gene TRBV6-1 combines with J gene TRBJ1-1; perhaps TRBD1 as D (5 bases). This CDR3 comprises 12 residues. CDR1 is MNHNS and CDR2 is SASEGT in the germline V gene. The V end was cut by 3 bases, the J end by 11 bases, with 13 bases between. The CDR3 DNA reads as TGTGCCAGCAGTGAGGGACTTATAGAGGCTTTCTTT. Protein: CASSEGLIEAFF.

V gene TRBV6-1 combines with J gene TRBJ1-5, with 9 bases identical to TRBD1. Trimming removed 3 bases from V and 7 bases from J; junction bases left unmatched: 16. Per germline, CDR1 MNHNS and CDR2 SASEGT. The CDR3 has 18 residues. CDR3 residues: CASSERRGTGRVGQPQHF. CDR3 bases: TGTGCCAGCAGTGAGAGGAGGGGGACAGGGCGTGTTGGGCAGCCCCAGCATTTT.

The chain uses TRBV11-2 and TRBJ2-1; possible D gene TRBD1, 6 bases. Trimming cost V 10 bases and J 6 bases, with 16 bases left between them. The CDR3 has 13 amino acids. Germline V gene lookup returns CDR1 SGHAT and CDR2 FQNNGV. The CDR3 DNA reads as TGTGCCACCCGACAGGACTCAACCAATGAGCAGTTCTTC. Translation: CATRQDSTNEQFF. Full variable domain (missing parts from reference TRBV11-2 and TRBJ2-1): EAGVAQSPRYKIIEKRQSVAFWCNPISGHATLYWYQQILGQGPKLLIQFQNNGVVDDSQLPKDRFSAERLKGVDSTLKIQPAKLEDSAVYLCATRQDSTNEQFFGPGTRLTVL.

This rearrangement joins TRBV6-1 to TRBJ2-7, with D perhaps TRBD1 or TRBD2 (5 bases each). Germline CDR1 reads MNHNS; CDR2 reads SASEGT. CDR3 length equals 15 residues. The germline V and J ends were trimmed by 1 base and 0 bases, with 10 bases remaining between them. The CDR3 region is CASSEGGTGSYEQYF. CDR3 nucleotide sequence: TGTGCCAGCAGTGAAGGGGGGACGGGCTCCTACGAGCAGTACTTC.

This clonotype has only a few counts. The genes are TRBV7-8 and TRBJ2-2; D possibly corresponds to TRBD1 (6 bases). The CDR3 has 14 amino acids. Trimming stripped 10 bases from V and 2 bases from J, with 14 bases between. In germline, CDR1 is SGHVS, CDR2 FQNEAQ. CDR3: CATRQESNTGELFF. The CDR3 DNA follows: TGTGCCACACGACAGGAGAGTAACACCGGGGAGCTGTTTTTT.

This clonotype was seen a few times. V and J are TRBV19 and TRBJ2-7; D is uncertain. In germline, CDR1 is LNHDA, CDR2 SQIVND (reference sequence). The CDR3 covers 11 residues. Trimming pared 5 bases from V and 5 bases from J, leaving 7 bases between. Here the CDR3 DNA reads TGTGCCAGTAGTGGGCAAAACGAGCAGTACTTC. It codes for CASSGQNEQYF. Based on the CDR3 plus reference TRBV19 and TRBJ2-7, the full variable domain is DGGITQSPKYLFRKEGQNVTLSCEQNLNHDAMYWYRQDPGQGLRLIYYSQIVNDFQKGDIAEGYSVSREKKESFPLTVTSAQKNPTAFYLCASSGQNEQYFGPGTRLTVT.

The chain couples TRBV2 to TRBJ2-1, with 12 bases aligning to TRBD2. Trimming at V came to 4 bases and at J to 9 bases, leaving 7 bases not matched to a gene. The CDR3 sequence is 15 residues long. CDR1 is SNHLY, CDR2 FYNNEI, per germline. The CDR3 DNA sequence: TGTGCCAGCAGTGCCCTAGCGGGGGGGCTCGGTGAGCAGTTCTTC. Translated, it gives CASSALAGGLGEQFF.

This clonotype came up a few times. The V and J genes are TRBV2 and TRBJ1-2, with D tentatively TRBD1 (6 bases). The CDR3 has 15 residues. Germline CDR1 reads SNHLY; CDR2 reads FYNNEI. Trimming took 1 base from V and 2 from J, leaving 11 bases between them. CDR3 in amino acids: CASSEEAGANYGYTF. The CDR3, as DNA: TGTGCCAGCAGTGAAGAGGCAGGGGCCAACTATGGCTACACCTTC.

This clonotype showed up just a few times. V is TRBV7-2 and J is TRBJ2-4; D call uncertain. Germline V gene data show CDR1 as SGHTA and CDR2 as FQGNSA. This CDR3 has 14 amino acids. Trimming pared 2 bases from V and 0 bases from J, leaving 5 bases between. CDR3 protein: CASSLTVAKNIQYF. CDR3 in DNA: TGTGCCAGCAGCTTAACAGTAGCCAAAAACATTCAGTACTTC. Combining the CDR3 with reference TRBV7-2 and TRBJ2-4 gives the whole variable domain GAGVSQSPSNKVTEKGKDVELRCDPISGHTALYWYRQSLGQGLEFLIYFQGNSAPDKSGLPSDRFSAERTGGSVSTLTIQRTQQEDSAVYLCASSLTVAKNIQYFGAGTRLSVL.

This clonotype was seen more than once but under ten times. J is TRBJ1-1 and V is TRBV2; D might be TRBD1 (6 bases). The germline gives CDR1 SNHLY, CDR2 FYNNEI. This CDR3 is built from 14 residues. Trimming cost V 5 bases and J 1 base, with 11 bases left between them. The CDR3: CASSTGTKNTEAFF. The CDR3 DNA reads TGTGCCAGCAGTACCGGGACAAAGAACACTGAAGCTTTCTTT.

The chain recombines TRBV12-3 or TRBV12-4 with TRBJ1-2; possibly TRBD1 for D (6 bases). The CDR3 runs 13 residues. V shed 4 bases and J shed 7 bases, with 13 bases lying between them. CDR3 sequence (DNA): TGTGCCAGCAGTTCGACGACAGGCTTTGGCTACACCTTC. It is translated as CASSSTTGFGYTF.

The chain is built from TRBV14 and TRBJ1-1; D remains unclear. The V end lost 4 bases, the J end lost 1 base, and 10 bases lay between the germline ends. The CDR3 sequence is 14 residues long. Germline values: CDR1 SGHDN, CDR2 FVKESK. The chain's CDR3 is CASSLLGKNTEAFF. In DNA, the CDR3 is TGTGCCAGCAGCCTCCTGGGGAAGAACACTGAAGCTTTCTTT.

The J gene is TRBJ2-3, the V gene TRBV20-1; D remains ambiguous. The CDR3 covers 11 residues. Germline-derived CDR1 and CDR2 are DFQATT and SNEGSKA (reference sequence). V gave up 6 bases and J gave up 8 bases, with 12 bases separating them. CDR3 nucleotide sequence: TGCAGTGCAGAACTCCCTCCTACGCAGTATTTT. It translates to CSAELPPTQYF.

The gene calls are TRBV20-1 and TRBJ2-3; tentative D call: TRBD1 (5 bases). Germline CDR1 DFQATT, CDR2 SNEGSKA (reference sequence). V lost 3 bases, J lost 2 bases, and 12 bases lay in between. This CDR3 spans 14 amino acids. CDR3 amino acids: CSARDGQHTDTQYF. CDR3 sequence (DNA): TGCAGTGCTAGGGACGGACAACACACAGATACGCAGTATTTT.

This clonotype has more than one count but fewer than ten. The rearrangement uses TRBV20-1 and TRBJ1-5, with a tentative D call TRBD1 (5 bases). The CDR3 length is 16 residues. Germline lookup yields CDR1 DFQATT and CDR2 SNEGSKA (reference sequence). Deletions cut 5 bases from V and 3 bases from J, with 20 bases between. The CDR3 nucleotides are TGCAGTGCTTCTTTTTTAACAGGTTCCGTCAATCAGCCCCAGCATTTT. Encoded protein: CSASFLTGSVNQPQHF.

This clonotype counts as medium-sized (0.01 to 0.1%). The rearrangement links TRBV20-1 to TRBJ2-1; D uncertain. Trimming pared 4 bases from V and 4 bases from J, leaving 8 bases between. The CDR3 has 12 amino acids. Germline assignment: CDR1 DFQATT and CDR2 SNEGSKA (reference sequence). Here the CDR3 DNA reads TGCAGTGCTAATAAAGAGTACAATGAGCAGTTCTTC. Translation gives CSANKEYNEQFF.

This clonotype was detected only a few times. The chain couples TRBV19 to TRBJ1-4; TRBD1 aligns across 8 bases. CDR3 length: 15 residues. The germline CDR1 and CDR2 sequences are LNHDA and SQIVND (reference sequence). V lost 5 bases, J lost 5 bases, and 7 bases stayed unmatched. The CDR3: CASSGLQGGNEKLFF. DNA of the CDR3: TGTGCCAGTAGTGGTTTACAGGGGGGGAATGAAAAACTGTTTTTT.

This clonotype was seen only a few times. V usage is TRBV6-1 and J usage is TRBJ1-6; no clear D gene. CDR1 and CDR2 (germline): MNHNS, SASEGT. The CDR3 consists of 13 residues. Trimming removed 1 base from V and 12 bases from J, with 10 bases in between. CDR3 bases: TGTGCCAGCAGTGAAGGAGTGCATTTACCCCTCCACTTT. Encoded protein: CASSEGVHLPLHF.

This clonotype was observed a handful of times. The chain recombines TRBV6-1 with TRBJ1-2, with D perhaps TRBD1 (6 bases). This CDR3 spans 13 amino acids. The V gene's germline CDR1 is MNHNS and CDR2 SASEGT. The V end lost 10 bases, the J end lost 6 bases, and 18 bases lay between the germline ends. The CDR3 DNA follows: TGTGCCACCCGACAGGCTTCTTCTAATGGCTACACCTTC. As protein: CATRQASSNGYTF.

This clonotype showed up just once. V usage is TRBV12-3 or TRBV12-4 and J usage is TRBJ2-3, with D perhaps TRBD1 (6 bases). The germline V and J ends were trimmed by 2 bases and 6 bases, with 18 bases remaining between them. The CDR3 has 16 residues. The CDR3 region is CASSLRGILGADTQYF. CDR3 DNA sequence: TGTGCCAGCAGTTTAAGGGGGATTCTCGGAGCTGATACGCAGTATTTT.

The rearrangement uses TRBV2 and TRBJ2-3, with a possible D match to TRBD1 (6 bases). Trimming removed 3 bases at V and 3 bases at J, with 10 bases between. Germline CDR1 and CDR2: SNHLY and FYNNEI. CDR3 length: 14 residues. This CDR3 is CASSEGRGTDTQYF. CDR3 nucleotide sequence: TGTGCCAGCAGTGAGGGCAGGGGTACAGATACGCAGTATTTT.

The chain uses TRBV6-1 and TRBJ2-2, with D unresolved. The CDR3 covers 12 residues. Germline V gives CDR1 MNHNS, CDR2 SASEGT. V lost 6 bases and J 5 bases, leaving 7 bases between the germline ends. The CDR3 DNA reads TGTGCCAGCAGGGGGTATACCGGGGAGCTGTTTTTT. Its protein is CASRGYTGELFF.

This clonotype was detected only once. The V and J genes are TRBV5-1 and TRBJ2-1, with 8 bases that match TRBD1. This CDR3 contains 15 residues. CDR1 is SGHRS, CDR2 YFSETQ, per germline. The V and J ends lost 0 bases and 3 bases, in that order; junction bases with no gene match: 2. In nucleotides, the CDR3 is TGCGCCAGCAGCTTGGTGACAGGGGTCTACAATGAGCAGTTCTTC. As protein: CASSLVTGVYNEQFF.

The chain carries TRBV30 and TRBJ1-1; D gene uncertain. V lost 5 bases and J 4 bases, leaving 11 bases between the germline ends. CDR1 GTSNPN and CDR2 SVGIG come from the germline V gene (reference sequence). The CDR3 loop spans 12 amino acids. The CDR3 loop is CAWGEWSTEAFF. CDR3 DNA: TGTGCCTGGGGAGAGTGGAGCACTGAAGCTTTCTTT.

The chain recombines TRBV20-1 with TRBJ2-5; 8 bases map to TRBD2. This CDR3 region has 15 residues. The junction had 13 bases not matched to a gene; V was cut back by 3 bases and J by 7 bases. The germline gives CDR1 DFQATT, CDR2 SNEGSKA (reference sequence). The CDR3 region has the DNA TGCAGTGCTAGTACCCCCGGGGGGGCGGCCTCGACCCAGTACTTC. Amino acid sequence: CSASTPGGAASTQYF.

There are a few counts of this clonotype. The chain carries TRBV6-1 and TRBJ1-1, with D perhaps matching TRBD1 (6 bases). V was cut by 4 bases and J by 0 bases, with 12 bases left in between. The germline V gene has CDR1 MNHNS and CDR2 SASEGT. This CDR3 region has 15 residues. CDR3 residues: CASSAKQGLNTEAFF. The CDR3 DNA reads as TGTGCCAGCAGTGCCAAACAGGGACTGAACACTGAAGCTTTCTTT.

This chain uses TRBV7-2 with TRBJ2-3; D uncertain. CDR1 and CDR2 from the germline V gene are SGHTA and FQGNSA. The length of the CDR3 is 17 residues. Trimming pared 0 bases from V and 0 bases from J, leaving 13 bases between. The CDR3 DNA reads TGTGCCAGCAGCTTAGCTGGCCGTGATCCCAGCACAGATACGCAGTATTTT. Translating gives CASSLAGRDPSTDTQYF.